This paragraph reports one TCR beta chain. When ophthalmopathy did not progress within 18 months, Graves' hyperthyroidism was considered stable. With a duration under 2 months, the hyperthyroidism was newly diagnosed in patients aged 18 to 65. There are 15 residues in the CDR3. With 3 bases removed from V and 3 bases from J, the gap between germline ends came to 12 bases. CDR1 and CDR2 from the germline V gene are MNHEY and SMNVEV (reference sequence). This sample stems from a study of T cells in Graves' hyperthyroidism and ophthalmopathy. Amplified TCR beta CDR3 regions derived from RNA transcripts. When the TCR CDR3 underwent first-round RT-PCR, the HTBI primer set was used. From the multiplex PCR reads, TCRdb called clonotypes with MiXCR, one entry per CDR3 protein. The sample lists a few hundred thousand distinct CDR3 sequences, about a sixth seen once, with roughly 49% in the top ten.

The TCR originated in a woman between 45 and 65 years old with Graves' hyperthyroidism. What was sequenced was blood. The rearrangement joins TRBV27 to TRBJ2-1, with a possible D match to TRBD2 (5 bases). Here the CDR3 DNA reads TGTGCCAGCAGTTTCGTCCCGGCGGGCTACAATGAGCAGTTCTTC. Its protein is CASSFVPAGYNEQFF.